Shown below are 5 T cell receptor beta chains from a single sample sequenced in a study of blood T cell repertoires in COVID-19. Profiled with immunoSEQ multiplex PCR; TCRdb holds only in-frame clones, not every one. The sample carries some 160,000 clones, approximately 90% recorded once. Sequencing input: peripheral blood. These receptors all stem from a man in his fifties who had recovered from COVID-19.

The chain links TRBV6-6 to TRBJ1-6, with 7 bases fitting TRBD1. The germline gives CDR1 MNHNY, CDR2 SVGAGI (reference sequence). The V and J ends lost 6 bases and 8 bases, in that order; junction bases with no gene match: 7. The CDR3 totals 14 residues. The CDR3 region is CASSIDREYSPLHF. The CDR3 DNA reads as TGTGCCAGCAGCATAGACAGGGAGTATTCACCCCTCCACTTT.

V gene TRBV9 combines with J gene TRBJ2-3; 8 bases are shared with TRBD1. Germline loops: CDR1 SGDLS, CDR2 YYNGEE. The J segment lost 0 bases and the V segment lost 5 bases, leaving 8 bases of the junction unmatched. This CDR3 comprises 16 residues. CDR3 DNA sequence: TGTGCCAGCAGTGGGGACAGGCCGGATAGCACAGATACGCAGTATTTT. It codes for CASSGDRPDSTDTQYF.

V usage is TRBV7-3 and J usage is TRBJ2-3; 10 nucleotides match TRBD2. Germline loops: CDR1 SGHTA, CDR2 FQGTGA. After removal of 2 bases from V and 6 bases from J, the junction contained 2 bases not matched to a gene. The CDR3 sequence is 14 residues long. The CDR3 coding sequence is TGTGCCAGCAGCTTACTAGCGGGAGTTGATACGCAGTATTTT. This gives the protein CASSLLAGVDTQYF.

The chain links TRBV6-2 or TRBV6-3 to TRBJ1-1; TRBD1 might be the D (5 bases). The CDR3 runs 12 residues. The germline gives CDR1 MNHEY, CDR2 SVGEGT. V was cut by 4 bases and J by 6 bases, with 9 bases left in between. CDR3: CASSSGSSEAFF. The CDR3 DNA reads TGTGCCAGCAGTTCAGGGTCCTCTGAAGCTTTCTTT.

The chain combines TRBV15 with TRBJ1-2; 9 positions match TRBD1. V shed 5 bases, J shed 7 bases, and the junction held 11 bases outside the gene matches. This CDR3 is 15 amino acids long. CDR1 LNHNV and CDR2 YYDKDF come from the germline V gene (reference sequence). Here the CDR3 reads CATSSPGTGNGGYTF. CDR3 nucleotides: TGTGCCACCAGCTCTCCGGGGACAGGGAACGGTGGCTACACCTTC.